The sequence of this T cell receptor (beta chain) was determined in a study of blood T cells in healthy people across ages. A remark on this clonotype: Antigen: not known.

A J-beta primer mix and a sample-barcoded 5' primer were used in a second PCR of roughly 6 to 12 cycles. TCRdb re-called the 5' RACE reads through MiXCR, storing one row per CDR3 protein. The sample yields more than 650,000 distinct CDR3 sequences, 53% seen once. The CDR3 spans 15 residues. V was cut by 1 base and J by 3 bases, with 12 bases left in between. In germline, CDR1 is LGHDT, CDR2 YNNKEL (reference sequence). Overall study results and limits: A roughly linear fall in TCR beta diversity per million T cells was seen with increasing age. Any changes in expanded clonotypes were possibly confounded, as donor CMV status remained unknown. Since the PBMCs were unsorted, naive and antigen-experienced cells could not be conclusively compared.

V and J are TRBV3-1 and TRBJ1-2; D unclear. The sample comprised blood. This receptor was obtained from an older man in good health. CDR3 loop: CASSQVMGADYGYTF. The CDR3 DNA reads TGTGCCAGCAGCCAAGTTATGGGCGCCGACTATGGCTACACCTTC.